Listed here are 9 T cell receptor beta chains from one sample, sequenced in a study of T cell changes during pregnancy in multiple sclerosis. The data were produced by immunoSEQ multiplex PCR, yet TCRdb's version contains in-frame clones alone and is incomplete. The top ten hold approximately 10% of the sample, which has approximately 30,000 clones, roughly nine tenths seen once. This specimen consisted of CD8+ T cells from peripheral blood mononuclear cells, obtained in the second trimester of pregnancy. These receptors came from a female donor with multiple sclerosis, enrolled in a pregnancy study.

The gene calls are TRBV27 and TRBJ2-1, with 7 bases that match TRBD1. V lost 4 bases, J lost 4 bases, and 10 bases stayed unmatched. This CDR3 region has 16 residues. Germline V lookup: CDR1 MNHEY, CDR2 SMNVEV (reference sequence). The CDR3 DNA follows: TGTGCCAGCAGTTCCCTAACAGGGGTGAATTACAATGAGCAGTTCTTC. Encoded protein: CASSSLTGVNYNEQFF.

In its sample, this clone was seen once. V and J are TRBV7-9 and TRBJ2-3, with D maybe TRBD1 (6 bases). Trimming took 5 bases from V and 0 from J, leaving 15 bases between them. CDR1 is SEHNR, CDR2 FQNEAQ, per germline (reference sequence). This CDR3 is 16 amino acids long. CDR3: CASSPRRGPSTDTQYF. In DNA, the CDR3 is TGTGCCAGCAGCCCACGCAGGGGCCCGAGCACAGATACGCAGTATTTT.

The rearrangement links TRBV29-1 to TRBJ2-1, with 7 bases identical to TRBD2. The CDR3 covers 15 residues. From germline, CDR1 is SQVTM and CDR2 ANQGSEA. The junction had 10 bases not matched to a gene; V was cut back by 4 bases and J by 4 bases. The CDR3 bases are TGCAGCGTTGTTGGAGCGCACGGGGGGTACAATGAGCAGTTCTTC. This codes for CSVVGAHGGYNEQFF.

The V gene is TRBV7-3, the J gene TRBJ2-2; TRBD2 matches at 16 bases. V trimming: 5 bases; J trimming: 3 bases; junction bases outside the gene matches: 6. From germline, CDR1 is SGHTA and CDR2 FQGTGA. This CDR3 spans 18 amino acids. The CDR3, as DNA: TGTGCCAGCAGCCTGGGACTAGCGGGAGGGGACTACACCGGGGAGCTGTTTTTT. Translation: CASSLGLAGGDYTGELFF.

The chain combines TRBV5-1 with TRBJ2-1, with 7 bases lining up with TRBD2. Germline V lookup: CDR1 SGHRS, CDR2 YFSETQ. The CDR3 sequence is 15 residues long. V gave up 4 bases and J gave up 3 bases; unmatched junction bases: 7. The chain's CDR3 is CASSPAGVGYNEQFF. CDR3 coding DNA: TGCGCCAGCAGCCCCGCGGGAGTGGGCTACAATGAGCAGTTCTTC.

This clone was found a few times. Here the CDR3 DNA reads TGTGCCAGCTCACCACCGACAGACACCTACGAGCAGTACTTC. It translates to CASSPPTDTYEQYF. The rearrangement uses TRBV18 and TRBJ2-7, with a tentative D call TRBD1 (5 bases). This CDR3 region has 14 residues. Germline CDR1 KGHSH, CDR2 LQKENI. V was pared by 0 bases and J by 2 bases, with 8 bases between.

This clone was detected only once. The chain couples TRBV2 to TRBJ2-3; the match to TRBD1 covers 9 bases. The germline CDR1 and CDR2 sequences are SNHLY and FYNNEI. This CDR3 is 16 amino acids long. V trimming: 6 bases; J trimming: 1 base; junction bases outside the gene matches: 8. CDR3: CASSDGQGWGTDTQYF. The CDR3 DNA follows: TGTGCCAGCAGCGACGGACAGGGGTGGGGCACAGATACGCAGTATTTT.

The V call is TRBV7-9, the J call TRBJ1-2; D is undetermined. In germline, CDR1 is SEHNR, CDR2 FQNEAQ (reference sequence). The CDR3 has 13 amino acids. Trimming took off 1 base at V and 4 bases at J, with 7 bases between the two ends. The CDR3 sequence: CASSLVPVYGYTF. The CDR3 nucleotides read TGTGCCAGCAGCTTAGTTCCGGTCTATGGCTACACCTTC.

The CDR3 spells CASSLSGGTEAFF. In DNA form, the CDR3 reads TGTGCCAGCAGTTTATCAGGGGGAACTGAAGCTTTCTTT. The rearrangement joins TRBV27 to TRBJ1-1; TRBD1 is a possible D gene (6 bases). This CDR3 is built from 13 residues. V dropped 0 bases and J dropped 5 bases, with 7 bases sitting between them. Germline V gene sequence: CDR1 MNHEY, CDR2 SMNVEV (reference sequence).